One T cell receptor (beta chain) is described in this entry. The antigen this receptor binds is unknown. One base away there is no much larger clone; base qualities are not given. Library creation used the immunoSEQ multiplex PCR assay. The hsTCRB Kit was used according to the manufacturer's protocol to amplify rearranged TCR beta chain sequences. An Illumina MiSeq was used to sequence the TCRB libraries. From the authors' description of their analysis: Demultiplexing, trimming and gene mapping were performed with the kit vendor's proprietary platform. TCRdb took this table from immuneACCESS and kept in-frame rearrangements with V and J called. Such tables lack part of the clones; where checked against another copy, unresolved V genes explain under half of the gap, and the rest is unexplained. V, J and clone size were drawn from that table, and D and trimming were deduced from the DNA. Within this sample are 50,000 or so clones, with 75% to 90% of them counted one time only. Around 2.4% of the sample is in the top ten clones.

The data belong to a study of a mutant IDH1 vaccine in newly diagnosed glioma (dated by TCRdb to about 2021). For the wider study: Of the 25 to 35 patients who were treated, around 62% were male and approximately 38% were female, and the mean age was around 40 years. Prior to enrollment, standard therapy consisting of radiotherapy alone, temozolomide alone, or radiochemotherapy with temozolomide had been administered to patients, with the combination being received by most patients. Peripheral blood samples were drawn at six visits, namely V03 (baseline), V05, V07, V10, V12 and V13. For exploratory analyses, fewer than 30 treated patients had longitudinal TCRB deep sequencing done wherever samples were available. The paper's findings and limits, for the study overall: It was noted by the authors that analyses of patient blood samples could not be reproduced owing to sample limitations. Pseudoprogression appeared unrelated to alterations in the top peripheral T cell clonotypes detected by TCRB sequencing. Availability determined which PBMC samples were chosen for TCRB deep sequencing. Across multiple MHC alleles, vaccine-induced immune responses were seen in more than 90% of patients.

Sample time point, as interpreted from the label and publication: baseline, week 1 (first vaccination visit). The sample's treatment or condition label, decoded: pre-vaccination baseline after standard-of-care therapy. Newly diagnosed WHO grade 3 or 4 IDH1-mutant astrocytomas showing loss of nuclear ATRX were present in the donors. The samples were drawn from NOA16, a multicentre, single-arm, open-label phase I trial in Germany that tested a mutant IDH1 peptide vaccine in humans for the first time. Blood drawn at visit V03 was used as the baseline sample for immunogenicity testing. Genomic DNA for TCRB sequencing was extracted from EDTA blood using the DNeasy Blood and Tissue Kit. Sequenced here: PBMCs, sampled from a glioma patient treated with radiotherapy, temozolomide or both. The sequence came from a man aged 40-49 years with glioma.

The CDR3 amino acid sequence is: CASSPRGGQGNNEQFF. The DNA sequence is as follows: TGTGCCAGCAGCCCCCGGGGGGGACAGGGGAACAATGAGCAGTTCTTC. The chain employs TRBV7-2 and TRBJ2-1, and 10 junctional nucleotides match TRBD1. Spanning cysteine to phenylalanine, the CDR3 consists of 16 amino acids. Only the CDR3 DNA stays, 48 bases, in frame from base 1. The CDR1 and CDR2 encoded by the germline V gene are SGHTA and FQGNSA. The junction shows trimming of 5 bases on V and 5 bases on J, and the gene matches do not reach 9 bases of it.